The clone carrying this T cell receptor beta chain appeared a few times. This entry comes from a study of blood T cell repertoires in COVID-19. Study details: Italy, Spain and the United States were the sources of the convalescent and acute COVID-19 samples. Sources were T cells, B-cell-depleted T cells, or PBMCs; the material itself was cDNA or gDNA.

In the original workflow: The authors estimated nucleated cell counts from reference gene primer amplification. The protocol was immunoSEQ multiplex PCR, while the TCRdb copy is restricted to in-frame clones and leaves out a portion. V and J calls and clone size come straight from that table; D and trimming were deduced from the DNA. Of tens of thousands of clones listed, roughly 80% were seen once; the top ten hold approximately 9.2%. Germline V lookup: CDR1 MNHNY, CDR2 SVGAGI (reference sequence). The CDR3 loop spans 11 amino acids. Trimming shortened V by 5 bases and J by 16 bases, and 14 bases separated the two germline ends.

The TCR sequence derives from a woman aged 50 to 60 with acute or convalescent COVID-19. The rearrangement links TRBV6-6 to TRBJ1-4; TRBD1 is a possible D gene (5 bases). The sequenced sample consisted of peripheral blood. The CDR3 DNA reads TGTGCCAGCAGTCGGGGTGGTGACAGGTTTTTT. Its translation is CASSRGGDRFF.